These T cell receptor beta chains were read from a single sample in a study of beta chain features in type 1 diabetes. Generated by immunoSEQ multiplex PCR, the TCRdb table keeps only in-frame clones and is missing some. The sample has 400,000 to 450,000 clones; about 14% are singletons. Sequences were obtained from naive CD4+ T cells from blood. The receptors stem from a man younger than 45 in good health. The CDR3 runs from the conserved cysteine through the conserved F or W. D genes are given only for firm matches. Clone size appears in some rows only: once, few, many, or a class for an expanded clone.

V	D	J	size	DNA	CDR3
TRBV6-1	-	TRBJ2-5	few	TGTGCCAGCAGCCGGGACTTCGAAGAGACCCAGTACTTC	CASSRDFEETQYF
TRBV10-3	TRBD2	TRBJ2-3	-	TGTGCCATCAAGGCTAGCGGGGGCACAGATACGCAGTATTTT	CAIKASGGTDTQYF
TRBV5-4	-	TRBJ2-3	-	TGTGCCAGCAGCCCAAGTGGCCGTAGCACAGATACGCAGTATTTT	CASSPSGRSTDTQYF
TRBV20-1	-	TRBJ2-1	few	TGCAGTGCTAGAGGCAGGTACGAGCAGTTCTTC	CSARGRYEQFF
TRBV4-3	TRBD1	TRBJ2-1	-	TGCGCCAGCAGCCAAGCCCGGACAGGGGTCTACAATGAGCAGTTCTTC	CASSQARTGVYNEQFF
TRBV4-1	-	TRBJ2-7	-	TGCGCCAGCTCAGCTCCGGGCAGTCTAAACGAGCAGTACTTC	CASSAPGSLNEQYF
TRBV30	-	TRBJ2-5	many	TGTGCCTGGAGTGTAGCCGGGGGCGGTGAGACCCAGTACTTC	CAWSVAGGGETQYF
TRBV18	TRBD2	TRBJ2-3	-	TGTGCCAGCTCACCGGTCAGCGGGGGTAGCACAGATACGCAGTATTTT	CASSPVSGGSTDTQYF
TRBV7-9	TRBD1	TRBJ1-1	few	TGTGCCAGCAGCTCACCACGGGACAGCCCGAAATACACTGAAGCTTTCTTT	CASSSPRDSPKYTEAFF
TRBV19	-	TRBJ2-1	few	TGTGCCAGTAGTACTCGGAGCGGGTTCCACAATGAGCAGTTCTTC	CASSTRSGFHNEQFF
TRBV5-4	-	TRBJ2-7	-	TGTGCCAGCAGCACCCGGACCGCCGCCGTCTACGAGCAGTACTTC	CASSTRTAAVYEQYF
TRBV7-8	TRBD1	TRBJ2-1	few	TGTGCCAGCAGCCAAGGACAGGGGGCGGGATACAATGAGCAGTTCTTC	CASSQGQGAGYNEQFF
TRBV7-2	TRBD2	TRBJ2-1	-	TGTGCCAGCAGCCCATCCGTTGCGGGAGGCCTCTTC	CASSPSVAGGLF
TRBV5-4	-	TRBJ2-5	-	TGTGCCAGCAGCCGAAAGGGGGGATGGGGGCAAGAGACCCAGTACTTC	CASSRKGGWGQETQYF
TRBV29-1	TRBD1	TRBJ2-1	few	TGCAGCGACCGGACAGGGTCCAATGAGCAGTTCTTC	CSDRTGSNEQFF
TRBV29-1	-	TRBJ1-1	-	TGCAGCGGGCGGCCGAGTACGGGCACTGAAGCTTTCTTT	CSGRPSTGTEAFF
TRBV28	TRBD2	TRBJ2-3	few	TGTGCCAGCAGTACCCCGCTAGCGGGAGGGACAGGAGATACGCAGTATTTT	CASSTPLAGGTGDTQYF
TRBV28	-	TRBJ2-5	few	TGTGCCAGCGTGTTCGCCGACAGATCGGGGGAGACCCAGTACTTC	CASVFADRSGETQYF
TRBV7-9	-	TRBJ2-1	-	TGTGCCAGCAGCCCCAGGGCGGGAAGATACAATGAGCAGTTCTTC	CASSPRAGRYNEQFF
TRBV13	TRBD2	TRBJ2-7	-	TGTGCCAGCAGCTTAAGGCGGGAGACAACCTACGAGCAGTACTTC	CASSLRRETTYEQYF
TRBV4-1	-	TRBJ2-1	-	TGCGCCAGCAGCCAGGTGACTCCCCCCGTCACCAATGAGCAGTTCTTC	CASSQVTPPVTNEQFF
TRBV7-9	TRBD1	TRBJ2-3	few	TGTGCCAGCAGCTTACGGGACAGGACGCAGTATTTT	CASSLRDRTQYF
TRBV30	-	TRBJ2-2	few	TGTGCCTGGACTCTCAGGGGAATGGGGACCGGGGAGCTGTTTTTT	CAWTLRGMGTGELFF
TRBV18	TRBD1	TRBJ1-2	-	TGTGCCAGCTCCGGGACAGGGGGCTTCTATGGCTACACCTTC	CASSGTGGFYGYTF
TRBV9	-	TRBJ1-6	-	TGTGCCAGCAGCGTAGTGGGGGCTGATTCACCCCTCCACTTT	CASSVVGADSPLHF
TRBV7-8	TRBD2	TRBJ2-1	-	TGTGCCAGCAGCTTAGCGCAGGGACTAGCTTATGAGCAGTTCTTC	CASSLAQGLAYEQFF
TRBV7-2	-	TRBJ1-2	few	TGTGCCAGCAGCTTAGCGACAGCTAACTATGGCTACACCTTC	CASSLATANYGYTF
TRBV2	-	TRBJ2-5	few	TGTGCCAGCAGGGGATACCAAGAGACCCAGTACTTC	CASRGYQETQYF
TRBV5-4	TRBD1	TRBJ1-2	few	TGTGCCAGCAGCGATCTTACCGGGACAGTGGGCTACACCTTC	CASSDLTGTVGYTF
TRBV5-4	TRBD2	TRBJ2-3	-	TGTGCCAGCAGCTCCGGGACTAGCGGGAGATGGAATACGCAGTATTTT	CASSSGTSGRWNTQYF
TRBV14	TRBD2	TRBJ2-1	-	TGTGCCAGCAGCCAACAACTAGCGTTTCTAAATGAGCAGTTCTTC	CASSQQLAFLNEQFF
TRBV5-4	TRBD2	TRBJ2-1	-	TGTGCCAGCAGCGTAACCTCAACTAGCGGGCGTGAGCAGTTCTTC	CASSVTSTSGREQFF
TRBV6-5	-	TRBJ1-2	-	TGTGCCAGCACGAGGAGGGGGAACTATGGCTACACCTTC	CASTRRGNYGYTF
TRBV7-3	TRBD2	TRBJ2-5	few	TGTGCCAGCAGCTTAAGAGGGAGGGAGCGTCACCAAGAGACCCAGTACTTC	CASSLRGRERHQETQYF
TRBV19	-	TRBJ1-2	few	TGTGCCAGTAGTCGTGGCCTTATTGGGCCACATTATGGCTACACCTTC	CASSRGLIGPHYGYTF
TRBV4-1	-	TRBJ2-7	-	TGCGCCAGCAGCCACCCGACGGGGAACTCCTACGAGCAGTACTTC	CASSHPTGNSYEQYF
TRBV2	TRBD2	TRBJ2-1	-	TGTGCCAGCAGTCCTAGCGGCCACAATGAGCAGTTCTTC	CASSPSGHNEQFF
TRBV6-5	-	TRBJ2-6	-	TGTGCCAGCAGTCCGAGTCGGGTCGGGGCCAACGTCCTGACTTTC	CASSPSRVGANVLTF
TRBV9	-	TRBJ2-7	few	TGTGCCAGCAGCGTAGAAGTAGTACCACCATTGTACGAGCAGTACTTC	CASSVEVVPPLYEQYF